The sequence of this TCR beta chain was determined in a study of Ad26.COV2.S vaccination and SARS-CoV-2 variants. Treatment given: approximately 18 received Ad26.COV2.S at low or high dose, single or two shots; about 5 received placebo; per-sample allocation not given. After the first vaccine or placebo injection, samples were drawn on day 63. Germline V CDR1 and CDR2: KGHSH, LQKENI. This CDR3 contains 18 residues. Trimming removed 3 bases from V and 0 bases from J; junction bases left unmatched: 11. Using immunoSEQ multiplex PCR, the repertoire was profiled, and TCRdb retains in-frame clones only, with some absent. Here the sample spans hundreds of thousands of clones, 70% to 90% being singletons. With respect to this clone: What it recognizes is unknown.

Notes on the study in general: Breadth, reportedly substantial, characterized the spike-specific CD8+ and CD4+ T cell responses after vaccination.

This specimen was peripheral blood, taken in a trial of Ad26.COV2.S vaccine versus placebo. This receptor was identified in a person aged 18-60 years who received the Ad26.COV2.S COVID-19 vaccine or a placebo. This chain uses TRBV18 with TRBJ1-1; the match to TRBD1 covers 9 bases. As DNA, the CDR3 is TGTGCCAGCTCACCCCGGAGCACAGGGGGCTATATGAACACTGAAGCTTTCTTT. Amino acids: CASSPRSTGGYMNTEAFF.